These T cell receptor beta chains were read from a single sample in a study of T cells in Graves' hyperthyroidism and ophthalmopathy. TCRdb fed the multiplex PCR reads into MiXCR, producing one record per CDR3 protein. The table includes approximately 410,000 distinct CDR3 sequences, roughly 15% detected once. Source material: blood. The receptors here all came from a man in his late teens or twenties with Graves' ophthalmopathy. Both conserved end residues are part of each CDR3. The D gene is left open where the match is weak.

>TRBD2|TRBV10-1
CASSGSSGNNEQFF
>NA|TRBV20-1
CSARRGVATEAFF
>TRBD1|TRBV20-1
CSAIDRVLSTEAFF
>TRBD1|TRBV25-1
CASGTGTSYNSPLHF
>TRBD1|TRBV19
CASSVTGTDSYNEQFF
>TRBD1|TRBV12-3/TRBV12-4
CASTGTGALDEQYF
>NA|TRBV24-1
CATGGQPQHF
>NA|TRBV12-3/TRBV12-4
CASSSPGPRSSYEQYF
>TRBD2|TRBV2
CASSSLAGGPGDTQYF
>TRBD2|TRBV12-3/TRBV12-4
CASRLAGIDTQYF
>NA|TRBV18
CASSPPSRAGQPQHF
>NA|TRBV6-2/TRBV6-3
CASSYTPGAQETQYF
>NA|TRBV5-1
CASTSSDITGELFF
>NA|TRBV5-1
CASSQTGISSYEQYF
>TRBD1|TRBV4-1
CASSPQGGGAGSYNSPLHF
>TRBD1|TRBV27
CASSLRGQGAIQIHEQFF
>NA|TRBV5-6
CASSLAAGWGTDTQYF
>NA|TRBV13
CASSLGNLLSYEQYF
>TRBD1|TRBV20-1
CSADRGEGYGYTF
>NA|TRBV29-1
CSGKGNANEKLFF
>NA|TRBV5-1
CASSPERATYEQYF
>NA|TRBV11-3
CASSTTGFSYEQYF
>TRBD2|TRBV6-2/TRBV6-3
CASRRRTSGGGNEQFF
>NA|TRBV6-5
CASSFDGINQPQHF
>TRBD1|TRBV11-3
CASTPSGTGGAEQFF
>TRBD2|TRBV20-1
CSALSGGAGNEQFF